This T cell receptor (beta chain) was sequenced in a study of blood T cell repertoires in COVID-19. Across the study: Acute and convalescent COVID-19 samples came from the United States, Italy and Spain. Nucleic acid was either cDNA or gDNA, and it came from T cells, B-cell-depleted T cells, or PBMCs.

This clone is categorized as large (0.1 to 1%). V was trimmed by 7 bases and J by 3 bases, leaving 12 bases between them. Germline V gene lookup returns CDR1 SNHLY and CDR2 FYNNEI. The length of the CDR3 is 13 residues. As processed by the authors: Reference gene primer amplification gave estimated nucleated cell counts. Assay used: immunoSEQ multiplex PCR; TCRdb lists only in-frame clones, some missing. D and trimming come from the DNA, and the V and J calls and clone size come from that table. The sample shows 90,000 to 120,000 clones, around 87% of them seen only once. The sequenced sample was peripheral blood. The TCR sequence derives from a man between 50 and 59 years old with acute or convalescent COVID-19. This chain connects TRBV2 to TRBJ1-2, with D possibly being TRBD1 (5 bases). CDR3 nucleotide sequence: TGTGCCAGCATTGGAGGGGAGGACTATGGCTACACCTTC. It yields the protein CASIGGEDYGYTF.